The rows below give T cell receptor beta chains drawn from one sample of a study of Graves' ophthalmopathy and Graves' hyperthyroidism. MiXCR, run by TCRdb on the multiplex PCR reads, gives a single entry per CDR3 protein. The sample lists about 410,000 distinct CDR3 sequences, around 19% occurring once. Sequencing input: peripheral blood. All receptors derive from a woman under 30 with Graves' ophthalmopathy. The CDR3 runs from the conserved cysteine through the conserved F or W. D genes are given only for firm matches. Clone size appears in some rows only: once, few, many, or a class for an expanded clone.

CDR3 length	V gene	D gene	clone size	J gene	CDR3 protein	CDR3 DNA
18	TRBV11-2	.	many	TRBJ1-5	CASSLDGQNPLRRNQLHF	TGTGCCAGCAGCTTAGACGGGCAGAACCCCCTTAGGCGCAATCAGTTGCATTTT
15	TRBV5-4	.	many	TRBJ1-2	CASSLRAGVNYGYTF	TGTGCCAGCAGCTTGAGGGCAGGGGTTAACTATGGCTACACCTTC
15	TRBV9	.	many	TRBJ2-2	CASAGRGSDTGELFF	TGTGCCAGCGCGGGGCGGGGATCGGACACCGGGGAGCTGTTTTTT
16	TRBV27	TRBD1	many	TRBJ2-5	CASSSQGALRVETQYF	TGTGCCAGCAGTTCACAGGGGGCCCTTCGGGTGGAGACCCAGTACTTC
14	TRBV7-7	.	many	TRBJ1-1	CASSLVQGQTEAFF	TGTGCTAGCAGCTTAGTCCAGGGCCAGACTGAAGCTTTCTTT
14	TRBV12-3/TRBV12-4	.	many	TRBJ1-2	CASSPPDSLYGYTF	TGTGCCAGCAGTCCACCCGACAGCCTCTATGGCTACACCTTC
15	TRBV12-3/TRBV12-4	.	many	TRBJ1-2	CASSLAGPPNYGYTF	TGTGCCAGCAGTTTGGCCGGCCCCCCAAACTATGGCTACACCTTC
15	TRBV7-2	.	many	TRBJ1-5	CASSLLGRLNQPQHF	TGTGCCAGCAGCCTCTTGGGGAGACTTAATCAGCCCCAGCATTTT
15	TRBV6-2/TRBV6-3	.	.	TRBJ2-7	CASSYLGSSSYEQYF	TGTGCCAGCAGTTACCTAGGTTCGAGCTCCTACGAGCAGTACTTC
15	TRBV6-5	TRBD2	.	TRBJ2-7	CASSSMLAGINEQYF	TGTGCCAGCAGTTCGATGCTAGCGGGAATCAACGAGCAGTACTTC
13	TRBV20-1	TRBD1	many	TRBJ2-7	CSALGTAAYEQYF	TGCAGTGCGTTGGGGACAGCAGCCTACGAGCAGTACTTC
16	TRBV28	TRBD1	.	TRBJ2-2	CASSSRGQGGTGELFF	TGTGCCAGCAGTTCCAGGGGACAGGGAGGGACCGGGGAGCTGTTTTTT
13	TRBV30	.	.	TRBJ1-1	CAWNVARNTEAFF	TGTGCCTGGAATGTGGCGAGGAACACTGAAGCTTTCTTT
14	TRBV30	TRBD1	many	TRBJ2-7	CAWSDLTGGYEQYF	TGTGCCTGGAGTGACCTGACAGGGGGCTACGAGCAGTACTTC
15	TRBV5-1	.	many	TRBJ2-7	CASSPGVTEPYEQYF	TGCGCCAGCAGCCCGGGGGTGACAGAGCCCTACGAGCAGTACTTC
14	TRBV7-2	TRBD2	.	TRBJ2-7	CASSLESGTVEQYF	TGTGCCAGCAGCTTAGAAAGCGGGACCGTCGAGCAGTACTTC
14	TRBV6-5	.	many	TRBJ2-7	CASTRHISSYEQYF	TGTGCCAGTACCCGACATATTAGCTCCTACGAGCAGTACTTC
15	TRBV29-1	TRBD1	many	TRBJ1-1	CSARTGGSVGTEAFF	TGCAGCGCCAGGACAGGGGGCTCAGTGGGCACTGAAGCTTTCTTT
15	TRBV13	.	many	TRBJ1-1	CVSSGAQDGNTEAFF	TGTGTCAGCAGCGGAGCACAGGACGGGAACACTGAAGCTTTCTTT
14	TRBV6-1	TRBD1	many	TRBJ1-3	CASSGTGAGNTIYF	TGTGCCAGCAGCGGGACAGGAGCTGGAAACACCATATATTTT